This passage covers 21 T cell receptor beta chains from one sample sequenced in a study of blood T cell repertoires in COVID-19. Only in-frame clones appear in the TCRdb table, and some are missing; sequencing was by immunoSEQ multiplex PCR. The sample lists more than 200,000 clones; around 86% were seen once. The sequencing sample was made of peripheral blood. The receptors shown here come from a woman between 55 and 75 years old with COVID-19, enrolled during active disease.

J is TRBJ2-7 and V is TRBV21-1; TRBD1, as called in the table, went unchecked against the DNA. TRBV21-1 is noted as a pseudogene. There are 17 residues in the CDR3. CDR3 residues: CASSKFCLGTASYEQYF. The CDR3 DNA follows: TGTGCCAGCAGCAAGTTTTGTTTAGGGACAGCCTCCTACGAGCAGTACTTC.

This chain uses TRBV5-1 with TRBJ2-2; D possibly corresponds to TRBD2 (6 bases). Germline V gene data show CDR1 as SGHRS and CDR2 as YFSETQ. CDR3 length equals 13 residues. V gave up 4 bases and J gave up 6 bases, with 10 bases separating them. This CDR3 is CASSLDYSGELFF. The CDR3 DNA reads TGCGCCAGCAGCCTGGACTATTCCGGGGAGCTGTTTTTT.

V is TRBV28 and J is TRBJ1-2, with 10 bases lining up with TRBD1. The trim removed 4 bases at V and 2 bases at J, leaving 4 bases unmatched. The CDR3 has 15 amino acids. In germline, CDR1 is MDHEN, CDR2 SYDVKM. CDR3 region: CASSSSGQGNYGYTF. The CDR3 DNA reads TGTGCCAGCAGTTCGTCGGGACAGGGGAACTATGGCTACACCTTC.

This clone was seen only once. This chain connects TRBV3-1 (or the pseudogene TRBV3-2) to TRBJ2-5, with D tentatively TRBD2 (5 bases). With 1 base removed from V and 4 bases from J, the gap between germline ends came to 16 bases. Germline loops: CDR1 LGHDT, CDR2 YNNKEL (reference sequence). CDR3 length equals 16 residues. The DNA of the CDR3 is TGTGCCAGCAGCCAAGTGTCGGCGGTCCGGGGAGAGACCCAGTACTTC. This sequence encodes CASSQVSAVRGETQYF.

The rearrangement joins TRBV30 to TRBJ1-4; D ambiguous. Trimming took off 2 bases at V and 0 bases at J, with 7 bases between the two ends. Germline assignment: CDR1 GTSNPN and CDR2 SVGIG (reference sequence). CDR3 length: 14 amino acids. The CDR3 sequence is CAWSLPSTNEKLFF. CDR3 coding DNA: TGTGCCTGGAGTCTTCCCTCAACTAATGAAAAACTGTTTTTT.

In this sample, this clone turned up a few times. This CDR3 reads CASSPRTGMYSGNTIYF. Here the CDR3 DNA reads TGTGCCAGCAGCCCCCGGACAGGGATGTACTCTGGAAACACCATATATTTT. V and J are TRBV7-8 and TRBJ1-3; 8 bases match TRBD1. Germline CDR1 reads SGHVS; CDR2 reads FQNEAQ. The CDR3 length is 17 residues. The V segment lost 5 bases and the J segment 0 bases; nucleotides outside the gene matches: 9.

The genes are TRBV3-1 (or the pseudogene TRBV3-2) and TRBJ1-3; D is ambiguous. The CDR3 is 13 amino acids. Trimming pared 2 bases from V and 4 bases from J, leaving 6 bases between. CDR1 and CDR2 from the germline V gene are LGHDT and YNNKEL (reference sequence). The CDR3 region has the DNA TGTGCCAGCAGCCAAAAGAGGGGAAACACCATATATTTT. It specifies CASSQKRGNTIYF.

The V call is TRBV27, the J call TRBJ2-7, with 9 bases lining up with TRBD1. The germline V gene has CDR1 MNHEY and CDR2 SMNVEV (reference sequence). V shed 4 bases and J 4 bases; nucleotides not matched to a gene: 8. The CDR3 is 15 residues long. The CDR3 is CASSWDTGGIYEQYF. The CDR3 DNA reads TGTGCCAGCAGTTGGGATACAGGGGGCATATACGAGCAGTACTTC.

V is TRBV28 and J is TRBJ1-5; D is unclear. The CDR3 has 14 amino acids. Germline CDR1 reads MDHEN; CDR2 reads SYDVKM. Trimming cost V 3 bases and J 5 bases, with 11 bases left between them. CDR3 protein: CASSLSRLDQPQHF. Here the CDR3 DNA reads TGTGCCAGCAGTTTGTCCCGACTGGATCAGCCCCAGCATTTT.

In DNA, the CDR3 is TGTGCCAGCAGCTTAGCGGGTGGGGCGGTCTACGAGCAGTACTTC. It yields the protein CASSLAGGAVYEQYF. The chain is built from TRBV7-9 and TRBJ2-7; tentatively, D is TRBD1 (5 bases). The CDR3 runs to 15 residues. V was clipped by 0 bases and J by 3 bases, with 12 bases between them. The germline gives CDR1 SEHNR, CDR2 FQNEAQ (reference sequence).

This clone was counted once. This chain links TRBV6-2 or TRBV6-3 with TRBJ1-5; D call uncertain. V lost 5 bases and J 2 bases, leaving 13 bases between the germline ends. This CDR3 is 15 amino acids long. Germline values: CDR1 MNHEY, CDR2 SVGEGT. CDR3 in DNA: TGTGCCAGCAGTCTCCGGCCCCGGGGCAATCAGCCCCAGCATTTT. Its translation is CASSLRPRGNQPQHF.

V gene TRBV12-3 or TRBV12-4 combines with J gene TRBJ1-1, with 8 bases aligning to TRBD1. Unmatched junction bases numbered 4, after V lost 7 bases and J lost 3 bases. CDR3 length: 13 residues. The chain's CDR3 is CASNPTGDTEAFF. The CDR3, as DNA: TGTGCCAGCAACCCGACAGGGGACACTGAAGCTTTCTTT.

About this clone itself: The sample holds other DNA sequences that translate to the same CDR3. This chain links TRBV6-5 with TRBJ2-1, with D possibly being TRBD2 (6 bases). Germline CDR1 reads MNHEY; CDR2 reads SVGAGI. CDR3 length: 11 amino acids. V was pared by 8 bases and J by 7 bases, with 9 bases between. In DNA, the CDR3 is TGTGCCAGCGGACGGGGGAATGAGCAGTTCTTC. Residues: CASGRGNEQFF.

The CDR3 reads CASSIGTSGKQFF. For the CDR3, the DNA is TGTGCCAGCAGCATCGGGACTAGCGGGAAGCAGTTCTTC. The rearrangement uses TRBV7-7 and TRBJ2-1; 13 nucleotides match TRBD2. Germline values: CDR1 SSHAT, CDR2 FNYEAQ (reference sequence). The CDR3 is 13 amino acids. Losses at the gene ends were 5 bases for V and 11 bases for J; bases not matched to a gene: 3.

CDR3 sequence: CASRRRTGATNEKLFF. CDR3 nucleotides: TGTGCCAGCAGGAGACGGACAGGCGCAACTAATGAAAAACTGTTTTTT. The V and J genes are TRBV2 and TRBJ1-4; 7 nucleotides line up with TRBD1. CDR3 length: 16 amino acids. Germline CDR1 reads SNHLY; CDR2 reads FYNNEI. J gave up 0 bases and V 6 bases, and 7 bases lay outside the gene matches.

The gene calls are TRBV5-1 and TRBJ2-7; TRBD1 might be the D (5 bases). Germline V gives CDR1 SGHRS, CDR2 YFSETQ. This CDR3 comprises 13 residues. V gave up 0 bases and J gave up 1 base, with 5 bases separating them. CDR3 region: CASSLGQSYEQYF. In nucleotides, the CDR3 is TGCGCCAGCAGCTTGGGACAGTCCTACGAGCAGTACTTC.

The gene calls are TRBV7-3 and TRBJ2-7, with TRBD2 as a possible D gene (6 bases). This CDR3 comprises 15 residues. V gave up 5 bases and J gave up 2 bases, with 16 bases separating them. Germline V gives CDR1 SGHTA, CDR2 FQGTGA. CDR3 loop: CASSQSASAAYEQYF. CDR3 sequence (DNA): TGTGCCAGCAGCCAATCGGCTAGCGCCGCCTACGAGCAGTACTTC.

This chain links TRBV19 with TRBJ2-3, with D possibly being TRBD1 (6 bases). Germline loops: CDR1 LNHDA, CDR2 SQIVND (reference sequence). This CDR3 contains 15 residues. V lost 6 bases and J 4 bases, leaving 17 bases between the germline ends. CDR3 amino acids: CASRGVGAPSDTQYF. The CDR3 DNA sequence: TGTGCCAGTAGGGGTGTGGGGGCCCCCTCAGATACGCAGTATTTT.

This clone appeared once. The rearrangement uses TRBV10-3 and TRBJ2-5, with 7 bases identical to TRBD2. CDR3 length: 13 residues. Germline V gene data show CDR1 as ENHRY and CDR2 as SYGVKD. The V segment lost 3 bases and the J segment 3 bases; nucleotides outside the gene matches: 1. DNA for the CDR3: TGTGCCATCAGTGATGGGAGGGAAGAGACCCAGTACTTC. Translation gives CAISDGREETQYF.

The V call is TRBV12-3 or TRBV12-4, the J call TRBJ1-5, with no clear D. The CDR3 contains 13 residues. Trimming removed 2 bases at V and 6 bases at J, with 8 bases between. The CDR3 loop reads CASSLSEVQPQHF. As DNA, the CDR3 is TGTGCCAGCAGTTTAAGTGAGGTTCAGCCCCAGCATTTT.

This clone was detected only a few times. The chain employs TRBV28 and TRBJ2-7, with D tentatively TRBD2 (5 bases). The ends were cut back, 8 bases at V and 2 bases at J, with 7 bases in the middle. The CDR3 length is 11 residues. Germline V CDR1 and CDR2: MDHEN, SYDVKM. DNA of the CDR3: TGTGCCAGCGGGAGCCCCTACGAGCAGTACTTC. It codes for CASGSPYEQYF.